This T cell receptor (beta chain) was recovered during a study of HIV-infected patients and healthy controls. Regarding the study as a whole: In healthy controls, MAIT alpha CDR3s were common; in HIV+ repertoires, severely depleted. Unequal distinct sequence numbers between patients and controls complicated comparisons. HLA types of the donors remained undetermined.

Alpha and beta constant-region primers primed reverse transcription of around 500 ng RNA. Alpha and beta chain libraries were made separately by chain-specific third strand synthesis with multiplexing indices. A 12-nucleotide barcode per molecule came from two concatenated random hexamers added pre-amplification. In TCRdb, the 5' RACE reads were re-called with MiXCR into one record per CDR3 protein. Of about 10,000 distinct CDR3 sequences listed, over 7% are singletons. Per germline, CDR1 SGHTA and CDR2 FQGNSA. This CDR3 region has 16 residues. The V and J ends lost 4 bases and 7 bases, in that order; junction bases with no gene match: 12. This clonotype is judged medium-sized. Its specificity is not known. All unsorted peripheral T cells were captured because whole blood was used without fractionation.

Specimen: blood. This TCR was recovered from an adult in good health. The chain has TRBV7-2 and TRBJ2-4; 8 bases are shared with TRBD1. The CDR3 spells CASSSRPGTGANIQYF. CDR3 coding DNA: TGTGCCAGCAGCTCCCGTCCCGGGACAGGAGCCAACATTCAGTACTTC.